Shown below are 15 T cell receptor beta chains from a single sample sequenced in a study of cytomegalovirus exposure and HLA in healthy donors. Repertoires were generated with immunoSEQ multiplex PCR, while TCRdb's copy carries only in-frame clones and drops some. The top ten clones hold roughly 1.3% of a sample with under 100,000 clones, 90% to 97% of them seen once. Input material: PBMCs. Every receptor here comes from a woman aged 18-30 years in good health and CMV-seronegative.

The CDR3 DNA sequence: TGTGCCAGCAGGGCGGGGCTAGCGGAACACAATGAGCAGTTCTTC. Translation: CASRAGLAEHNEQFF. This rearrangement joins TRBV2 to TRBJ2-1, with 7 bases identical to TRBD2. Unmatched junction bases numbered 10, after V lost 6 bases and J lost 5 bases. In germline, CDR1 is SNHLY, CDR2 FYNNEI. CDR3 size: 15 residues.

The chain employs TRBV5-1 and TRBJ1-2; perhaps TRBD1 as D (6 bases). The CDR3 length is 14 residues. CDR1 is SGHRS, CDR2 YFSETQ, per germline. Trimming stripped 2 bases from V and 4 bases from J, with 12 bases between. CDR3 protein: CASSFLDSSYGYTF. In DNA, the CDR3 is TGCGCCAGCAGCTTCTTGGACAGCTCCTATGGCTACACCTTC.

This sequence joins TRBV4-2 and TRBJ2-1; 11 nucleotides line up with TRBD2. Germline trimming cut 4 bases from V and 4 bases from J; bases unmatched to any gene: 3. Germline CDR1 LGHNA, CDR2 YNFKEQ. The CDR3 runs 15 residues. CDR3 DNA sequence: TGTGCCAGCAGCCCAGGGACTAGCGGATACAATGAGCAGTTCTTC. It yields the protein CASSPGTSGYNEQFF.

This clone was counted a single time. The gene calls are TRBV4-1 and TRBJ2-7, with 7 bases identical to TRBD1. V gave up 2 bases and J gave up 7 bases; unmatched junction bases: 20. Looked up from germline, CDR1 is MGHRA and CDR2 is YSYEKL. The CDR3 runs 18 residues. The CDR3 DNA follows: TGCGCCAGCAGCCAACCCATTTGGACAGGACAGGATTCTCAGGAGCAGTACTTC. As protein: CASSQPIWTGQDSQEQYF.

The CDR3 here is CASSATGLAVEQYF. DNA of the CDR3: TGTGCCAGCAGCGCGACAGGGTTAGCTGTGGAGCAGTACTTC. The rearrangement uses TRBV14 and TRBJ2-7; 7 bases align to TRBD1. Trimming took 5 bases from V and 7 from J; bases not matched to a gene: 11. CDR3 length equals 14 residues. Germline V gene data show CDR1 as SGHDN and CDR2 as FVKESK.

The rearrangement joins TRBV11-2 to TRBJ2-7, with 8 bases fitting TRBD1. V was pared by 7 bases and J by 6 bases, with 11 bases of the junction left unmatched. The germline gives CDR1 SGHAT, CDR2 FQNNGV. This CDR3 spans 14 amino acids. The CDR3 coding sequence is TGTGCCAGCAACTATGTGTCAGGGGGCGCCGAGCAGTACTTC. This encodes CASNYVSGGAEQYF. Using reference TRBV11-2 and TRBJ2-7 for the parts outside the CDR3, the full variable domain is EAGVAQSPRYKIIEKRQSVAFWCNPISGHATLYWYQQILGQGPKLLIQFQNNGVVDDSQLPKDRFSAERLKGVDSTLKIQPAKLEDSAVYLCASNYVSGGAEQYFGPGTRLTVT.

V usage is TRBV28 and J usage is TRBJ1-3; D is uncertain. This CDR3 has 16 amino acids. Germline V gives CDR1 MDHEN, CDR2 SYDVKM. The germline V and J ends were trimmed by 1 base and 1 base, with 11 bases remaining between them. CDR3 sequence reads: CASSLFHGSSGNTIYF. CDR3 nucleotide sequence: TGTGCCAGCAGTTTATTCCACGGTTCATCTGGAAACACCATATATTTT.

V gene TRBV18 combines with J gene TRBJ1-6; 8 nucleotides match TRBD1. The CDR3 spans 16 residues. V dropped 6 bases and J dropped 7; count of bases not matched to a gene: 11. Germline lookup yields CDR1 KGHSH and CDR2 LQKENI. The CDR3 region is CASSSRGQGTNSPLHF. CDR3 sequence (DNA): TGTGCCAGCTCTTCGCGTGGACAGGGTACGAATTCACCCCTCCACTTT.

This clone was detected only once. The chain links TRBV5-1 to TRBJ2-2; D possibly corresponds to TRBD2 (6 bases). This CDR3 has 14 residues. Germline CDR1 SGHRS, CDR2 YFSETQ. V lost 5 bases and J 7 bases, leaving 15 bases between the germline ends. The CDR3 is CASRGSGELGELFF. In nucleotides, the CDR3 is TGCGCCAGCAGAGGCTCGGGGGAGCTCGGGGAGCTGTTTTTT.

This chain uses TRBV4-1 with TRBJ2-7; D perhaps matches TRBD1 (5 bases). Germline-derived CDR1 and CDR2 are MGHRA and YSYEKL. Deletions cut 2 bases from V and 2 bases from J, with 13 bases between. The CDR3 is made up of 15 amino acids. The CDR3 sequence: CASSQIIQETYEQYF. The CDR3 nucleotides read TGCGCCAGCAGCCAAATCATACAGGAAACCTACGAGCAGTACTTC.

This rearrangement joins TRBV27 to TRBJ1-2; TRBD1 agrees at 7 bases. The V segment lost 5 bases and the J segment 5 bases; nucleotides outside the gene matches: 11. The CDR3 spans 15 residues. Germline V gene sequence: CDR1 MNHEY, CDR2 SMNVEV (reference sequence). CDR3: CASSPPGQFIYGYTF. CDR3 nucleotide sequence: TGTGCCAGCAGTCCACCGGGACAGTTTATTTATGGCTACACCTTC.

J is TRBJ2-7 and V is TRBV5-4; TRBD2 is a possible D gene (6 bases). Germline values: CDR1 SGHNT, CDR2 YYREEE (reference sequence). The germline V and J ends were trimmed by 2 bases and 2 bases, with 11 bases remaining between them. The CDR3 totals 14 residues. The CDR3 sequence is CASSFGGTPYEQYF. CDR3 in DNA: TGTGCCAGCAGCTTTGGGGGGACCCCCTACGAGCAGTACTTC.

The gene calls are TRBV9 and TRBJ1-5, with no clear D. Looked up from germline, CDR1 is SGDLS and CDR2 is YYNGEE. V was clipped by 0 bases and J by 4 bases, with 11 bases between them. This CDR3 is built from 15 residues. CDR3 protein: CASSVASTPNQPQHF. CDR3 bases: TGTGCCAGCAGCGTAGCTTCGACACCTAATCAGCCCCAGCATTTT.

This chain uses TRBV27 with TRBJ2-1; D perhaps matches TRBD1 (6 bases). Germline V gene lookup returns CDR1 MNHEY and CDR2 SMNVEV (reference sequence). This CDR3 is 14 amino acids long. The ends were cut back, 8 bases at V and 0 bases at J, with 11 bases in the middle. The CDR3 DNA is TGTGCCAGCGGGGGCGGAAGCTCCTACAATGAGCAGTTCTTC. This encodes CASGGGSSYNEQFF.

The chain carries TRBV19 and TRBJ1-5, with TRBD1 matching over 7 bases. V shed 5 bases, J shed 5 bases, and the junction held 3 bases outside the gene matches. The CDR3 consists of 13 residues. Germline V gene sequence: CDR1 LNHDA, CDR2 SQIVND (reference sequence). Written as DNA, the CDR3 is TGTGCCAGTAGTGAAGACAGGGATCAGCCCCAGCATTTT. Protein: CASSEDRDQPQHF.